The 2 T cell receptor beta chains given below trace back to one sample, sequenced in a study of a mutant IDH1 vaccine in newly diagnosed glioma. These receptors' antigens are unknown. Assay used: immunoSEQ multiplex PCR; TCRdb lists only in-frame clones, some missing. The sample shows about 62,000 clones, 70% to 90% of them seen only once. Time point in this sample: week 11, during vaccination. Vaccination comprised doses that each held 300 ug of mutant IDH1 20-mer peptide, plus topical imiquimod. The material sequenced was PBMCs, taken from a glioma patient whose treatment included an IDH1 peptide vaccine. The receptors come from a man aged 40-49 years with glioma.

V usage is TRBV9 and J usage is TRBJ2-7, with D maybe TRBD1 (5 bases). V dropped 10 bases and J dropped 2 bases, with 19 bases sitting between them. Germline loops: CDR1 SGDLS, CDR2 YYNGEE. CDR3 size: 14 residues. The CDR3 DNA follows: TGTGCCCAAAGGGGTTTGGGGCGGACCTACGAGCAGTACTTC. Encoded protein: CAQRGLGRTYEQYF.

The sample holds one count of this clone. The chain is built from TRBV18 and TRBJ2-7; D ambiguous. From germline, CDR1 is KGHSH and CDR2 LQKENI. The CDR3 extends over 13 amino acids. With 4 bases removed from V and 4 bases from J, the gap between germline ends came to 11 bases. Here the CDR3 DNA reads TGTGCCAGCTCACATGGCAGAGATTACGAGCAGTACGTC. It codes for CASSHGRDYEQYV.